The clone carrying this T cell receptor beta chain has more than one count but fewer than ten. Its antigen is not known. This entry comes from a study of tissue T cells after allogeneic stem cell transplantation. Overall study: Patients with graft-versus-host disease had grafts: four unmodified, three CD34-selected and T-cell-depleted. Tissue samples with histologically apparent lymphocytes on H&E review were prioritized for sequencing.

General study findings and limits: Motif-based clustering found tissue-specific repertoire signatures shared across patients, though few clones were shared. Sampling depth was limited, and the cohort was small and clinically varied.

V was shortened by 6 bases and J by 11 bases, with 19 bases between the two germline ends. Germline CDR1 and CDR2: MNHNY and SVGAGI (reference sequence). The CDR3 spans 14 residues. The assay was immunoSEQ multiplex PCR, and TCRdb's table has in-frame clones only and misses some. The data show just under 750 clones, approximately 39% seen once. J is TRBJ1-4 and V is TRBV6-6; no firm D call. Sequenced material: rectal tissue, taken at autopsy. The TCR comes from a female patient aged 40-70 years with steroid-refractory graft-versus-host disease after an allogeneic stem cell transplant. A share of the T cells may be of graft donor origin. CDR3 DNA: TGTGCCAGCAGGCCCTCGGAAGGGCGGGTGAAACTGTTTTTT. Residues: CASRPSEGRVKLFF.